This T cell receptor beta chain originates from a study of blood T cell repertoires in COVID-19 (dated by TCRdb to the early 2020s). For context, the study as a whole: Samples from collaborators originated in the United States, Italy and Spain and spanned both the acute and convalescent phases of COVID-19. The sample metadata nearly always contained a de-identified subject ID, COVID-19 status, age in years and sex. Samples came from the ongoing ImmuneRACE study (first 160 participants) plus 1,254 subjects from 6 global collaborators. The prospective study material was composed of cDNA or gDNA derived from T cells, B-cell-depleted T cells, or PBMCs. HLA class I and class II types, where available, came from metadata supplied by the sample provider rather than from assay-based typing. A freely available public database, intended as a resource for researchers studying the immune response to SARS-CoV-2, is where the repertoires were released. Subjects who had been exposed to COVID-19, were actively infected with it, or had recovered from it provided the deeply sampled blood TCRbeta repertoires that made up the dataset.

TCRbeta CDR3 regions were amplified from genomic DNA using the immunoSEQ Assay, a bias-controlled multiplex PCR. From the authors' description of their analysis: The number of nucleated cells in each sample was estimated by amplification of reference gene primers within the assay. To quantify the absolute abundance of each unique TCRbeta CDR3 rearrangement, sequence reads were collapsed and filtered. For each sample, productive Simpson clonality was calculated as the square root of Simpson's diversity index across productive rearrangements. Held by TCRdb, this immuneACCESS table contains in-frame sequences only and omits some clones. Under half of the omission traces to an unresolved V gene where checked; the cause of the rest is unknown. V and J calls and clone size come straight from that table; D and trimming were deduced from the DNA. The table for this sample lists about 160,000 clones; 75% to 85% of them were counted only once. The ten biggest clones cover 9.5% to 13% of the sample.

Collaborating institutions collected whole blood in K2EDTA tubes following their own protocols. For TCRbeta analysis, collaborators shipped samples as frozen whole blood, isolated PBMCs, or DNA extracted from either of those sample types. What the work shows at the level of the full study, not this receptor alone: Clinical and demographic metadata were provided uncurated, with the amount varying by source and participant.

The CDR3 covers 19 residues, taking in both the cysteine and the phenylalanine. The kept DNA is CDR3 alone, 57 bases in frame from the first base. The CDR1 and CDR2 encoded by the germline V gene are ENHRY and SYGVKD. Unmatched junction bases come to 10, with V trimmed by 0 bases and J by 0 bases. Concerning this clone: It has no known antigen specificity. Base qualities are not recorded, but no much larger clone differs from it by a single base.

This receptor chain uses TRBV10-3 and TRBJ2-7, with 11 bases matching TRBD2. Sequencing used peripheral blood. This clonotype was sampled from a human donor in a cohort sampled during active COVID-19. The nucleotide sequence reads TGTGCCATCAGTGAGTCCACTACTAGCGGGAGTGCCCTCTCCTACGAGCAGTACTTC. This codes for CAISESTTSGSALSYEQYF.